The 10 T cell receptor beta chains below all came from one sample that was sequenced in a study of blood T cell repertoires in COVID-19. Assay: immunoSEQ multiplex PCR; the TCRdb copy retains only in-frame clones and omits some. Here the sample spans about 45,000 clones, 80% being singletons. The source material was peripheral blood. The source is a man between 65 and 79 years old with acute or convalescent COVID-19.

CDR3 sequence: CASSYSGRGRAGANVLTF. CDR3 DNA sequence: TGTGCCAGCAGTTACTCGGGCAGGGGGCGGGCTGGGGCCAACGTCCTGACTTTC. The chain joins TRBV6-2 or TRBV6-3 to TRBJ2-6; TRBD1 aligns across 8 bases. Germline loops: CDR1 MNHEY, CDR2 SVGEGT. The length of the CDR3 is 18 residues. The ends lost 0 bases at V and 2 bases at J; junction bases unmatched: 6.

As DNA, the CDR3 is TGTGCCAGCAGCCAAGAACCGTTCAACTCTTGGAGCTCCTACAATGAGCAGTTCTTC. This gives the protein CASSQEPFNSWSSYNEQFF. The chain uses TRBV3-1 (or the pseudogene TRBV3-2) and TRBJ2-1, with no clear D. Germline CDR1 is LGHDT and CDR2 is YNNKEL (reference sequence). V lost 0 bases and J 0 bases, leaving 18 bases between the germline ends. The length of the CDR3 is 19 residues.

The J gene is TRBJ1-3, the V gene TRBV5-6; TRBD1 is a possible D gene (6 bases). Trimming removed 2 bases from V and 1 base from J, with 10 bases in between. The CDR3 contains 15 residues. Germline assignment: CDR1 SGHDT and CDR2 YYEEEE. The CDR3 region is CASSLRGKSGNTIYF. CDR3 nucleotide sequence: TGTGCCAGCAGCTTAAGGGGGAAGTCTGGAAACACCATATATTTT.

The rearrangement uses TRBV23-1 and TRBJ1-1; 9 bases align to TRBD1. TRBV23-1 is marked as an open reading frame, function uncertain. The CDR3 consists of 18 residues. Unmatched junction bases numbered 14, after V lost 2 bases and J lost 4 bases. CDR3 in amino acids: CASSQNPLGTGMATEAFF. Written as DNA, the CDR3 is TGCGCCAGCAGTCAAAACCCCCTGGGGACAGGGATGGCCACTGAAGCTTTCTTT.

J is TRBJ1-6 and V is TRBV19; 9 bases are shared with TRBD1. The CDR3 has 14 amino acids. V was clipped by 5 bases and J by 11 bases; unmatched bases: 7. From germline, CDR1 is LNHDA and CDR2 SQIVND (reference sequence). The CDR3 region is CASSLGTGRPPLHF. The CDR3 nucleotides are TGTGCCAGTAGTCTAGGGACAGGGCGACCACCCCTCCACTTT. The complete variable domain, with remaining parts taken from reference TRBV19 and TRBJ1-6, reads DGGITQSPKYLFRKEGQNVTLSCEQNLNHDAMYWYRQDPGQGLRLIYYSQIVNDFQKGDIAEGYSVSREKKESFPLTVTSAQKNPTAFYLCASSLGTGRPPLHFGNGTRLTVT.

Only a few counts were recorded for this clone. The chain carries TRBV19 and TRBJ1-5; no clear D gene. Germline loops: CDR1 LNHDA, CDR2 SQIVND (reference sequence). This CDR3 is 15 amino acids long. V gave up 3 bases and J gave up 4 bases, with 13 bases separating them. The CDR3 DNA sequence: TGTGCCAGTAGTATGATGGTTTCACTTAATCAGCCCCAGCATTTT. Protein product: CASSMMVSLNQPQHF. The complete variable domain, with remaining parts taken from reference TRBV19 and TRBJ1-5, reads DGGITQSPKYLFRKEGQNVTLSCEQNLNHDAMYWYRQDPGQGLRLIYYSQIVNDFQKGDIAEGYSVSREKKESFPLTVTSAQKNPTAFYLCASSMMVSLNQPQHFGDGTRLSIL.

This clone was seen more than once but under ten times. The CDR3 DNA is TGTGCCAGTAGTATAACAGGGGCAGCAGATGGCTACACCTTC. Protein sequence: CASSITGAADGYTF. This rearrangement joins TRBV19 to TRBJ1-2; TRBD1 aligns across 7 bases. V lost 2 bases to trimming and J lost 6 bases; unmatched junction nucleotides: 6. Germline CDR1 reads LNHDA; CDR2 reads SQIVND (reference sequence). CDR3 size: 14 residues.

This chain connects TRBV6-6 to TRBJ1-2; 10 bases match TRBD1. The CDR3 runs 18 residues. J lost 2 bases, V lost 5 bases, and 14 bases had no gene match. CDR1 is MNHNY and CDR2 is SVGAGI in the germline V gene (reference sequence). The CDR3 is CASSLRLLSTGGNYGYTF. CDR3 nucleotides: TGTGCCAGCAGTCTTCGTCTATTGTCGACAGGGGGCAACTATGGCTACACCTTC.

This clone was seen once. The J gene is TRBJ1-1, the V gene TRBV25-1; D is undetermined. Germline V CDR1 and CDR2: MGHDK, SYGVNS. V was pared by 2 bases and J by 0 bases, with 7 bases between. This CDR3 comprises 14 residues. CDR3 sequence (DNA): TGTGCCAGCAGTGAAATCTCCGTGAACACTGAAGCTTTCTTT. This translates into CASSEISVNTEAFF. Together with reference TRBV25-1 and TRBJ1-1, the CDR3 gives the full variable domain: EADIYQTPRYLVIGTGKKITLECSQTMGHDKMYWYQQDPGMELHLIHYSYGVNSTEKGDLSSESTVSRIRTEHFPLTLESARPSHTSQYLCASSEISVNTEAFFGQGTRLTVV.

The J gene is TRBJ2-3, the V gene TRBV7-9; weak D call: TRBD1 (6 bases). V lost 5 bases and J lost 1, with 13 bases in between. The CDR3 contains 15 residues. Per germline, CDR1 SEHNR and CDR2 FQNEAQ (reference sequence). This CDR3 reads CASSGRQVRTDTQYF. The CDR3 nucleotides are TGTGCCAGCAGCGGACGACAGGTCCGCACAGATACGCAGTATTTT.